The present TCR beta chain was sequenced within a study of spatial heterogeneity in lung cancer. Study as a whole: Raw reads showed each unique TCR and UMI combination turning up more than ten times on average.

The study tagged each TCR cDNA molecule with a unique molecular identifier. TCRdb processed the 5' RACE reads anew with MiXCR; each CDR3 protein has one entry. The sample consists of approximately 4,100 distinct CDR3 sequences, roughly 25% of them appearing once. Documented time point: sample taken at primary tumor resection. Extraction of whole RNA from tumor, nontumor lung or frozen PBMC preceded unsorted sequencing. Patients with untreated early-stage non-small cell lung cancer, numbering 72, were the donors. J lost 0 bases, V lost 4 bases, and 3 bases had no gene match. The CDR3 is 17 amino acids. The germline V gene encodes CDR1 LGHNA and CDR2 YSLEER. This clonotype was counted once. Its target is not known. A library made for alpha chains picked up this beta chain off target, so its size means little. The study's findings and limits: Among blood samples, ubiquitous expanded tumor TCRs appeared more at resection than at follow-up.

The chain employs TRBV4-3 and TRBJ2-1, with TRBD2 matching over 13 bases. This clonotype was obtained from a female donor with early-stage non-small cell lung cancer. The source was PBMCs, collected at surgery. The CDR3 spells CASSPGLAGNSYNEQFF. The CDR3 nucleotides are TGCGCCAGCAGCCCGGGACTAGCGGGAAACTCCTACAATGAGCAGTTCTTC.